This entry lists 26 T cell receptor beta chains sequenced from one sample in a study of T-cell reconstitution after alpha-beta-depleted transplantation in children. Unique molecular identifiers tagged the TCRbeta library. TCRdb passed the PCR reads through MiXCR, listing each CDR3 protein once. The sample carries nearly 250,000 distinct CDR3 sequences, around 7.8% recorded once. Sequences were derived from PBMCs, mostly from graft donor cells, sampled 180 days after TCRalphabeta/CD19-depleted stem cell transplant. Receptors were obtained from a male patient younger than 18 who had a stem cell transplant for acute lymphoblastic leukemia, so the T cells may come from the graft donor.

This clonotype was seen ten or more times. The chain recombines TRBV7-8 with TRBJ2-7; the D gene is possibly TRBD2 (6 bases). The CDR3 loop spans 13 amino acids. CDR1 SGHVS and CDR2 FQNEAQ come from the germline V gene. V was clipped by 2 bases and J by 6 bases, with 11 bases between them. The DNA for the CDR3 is TGTGCCAGCAGCTTATATGGGGGGAGCGAGCAGTACTTC. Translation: CASSLYGGSEQYF.

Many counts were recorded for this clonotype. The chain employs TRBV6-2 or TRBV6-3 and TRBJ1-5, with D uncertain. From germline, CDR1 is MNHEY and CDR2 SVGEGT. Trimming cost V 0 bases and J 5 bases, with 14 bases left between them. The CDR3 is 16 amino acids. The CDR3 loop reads CASSYSWVLGDQPQHF. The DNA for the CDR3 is TGTGCCAGCAGTTACTCTTGGGTTCTCGGCGATCAGCCCCAGCATTTT.

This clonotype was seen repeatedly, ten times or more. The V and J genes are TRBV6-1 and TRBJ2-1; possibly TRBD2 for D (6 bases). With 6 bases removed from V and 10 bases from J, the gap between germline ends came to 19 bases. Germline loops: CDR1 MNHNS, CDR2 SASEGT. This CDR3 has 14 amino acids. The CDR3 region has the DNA TGTGCCAGCAGGGACGGGAGTTCCCAACGGGAGCAGTTCTTC. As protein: CASRDGSSQREQFF.

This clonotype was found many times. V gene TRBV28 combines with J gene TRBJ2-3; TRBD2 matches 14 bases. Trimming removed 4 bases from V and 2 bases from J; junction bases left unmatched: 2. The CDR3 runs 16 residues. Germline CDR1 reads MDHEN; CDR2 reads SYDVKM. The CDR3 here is CASSSGLAGATDTQYF. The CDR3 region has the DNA TGTGCCAGCAGTTCGGGACTAGCGGGGGCCACAGATACGCAGTATTTT.

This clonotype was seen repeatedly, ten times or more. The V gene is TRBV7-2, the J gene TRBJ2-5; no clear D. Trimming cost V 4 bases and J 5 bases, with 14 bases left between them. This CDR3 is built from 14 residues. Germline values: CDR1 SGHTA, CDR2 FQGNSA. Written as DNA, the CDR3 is TGTGCCAGCAGCTCTCGAGGCCGGTTCGAGACCCAGTACTTC. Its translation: CASSSRGRFETQYF.

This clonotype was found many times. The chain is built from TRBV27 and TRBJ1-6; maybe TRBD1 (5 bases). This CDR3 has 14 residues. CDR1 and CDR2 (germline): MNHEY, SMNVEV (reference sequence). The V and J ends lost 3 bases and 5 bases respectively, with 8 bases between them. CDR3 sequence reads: CASSLGLHNSPLHF. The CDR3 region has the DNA TGTGCCAGCAGTTTGGGACTTCATAATTCACCCCTCCACTTT.

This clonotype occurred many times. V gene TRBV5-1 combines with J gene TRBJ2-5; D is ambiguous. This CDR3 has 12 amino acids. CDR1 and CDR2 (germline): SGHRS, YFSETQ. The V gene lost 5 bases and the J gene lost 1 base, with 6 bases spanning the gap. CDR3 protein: CASRDGQETQYF. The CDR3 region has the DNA TGCGCCAGCAGGGATGGCCAAGAGACCCAGTACTTC.

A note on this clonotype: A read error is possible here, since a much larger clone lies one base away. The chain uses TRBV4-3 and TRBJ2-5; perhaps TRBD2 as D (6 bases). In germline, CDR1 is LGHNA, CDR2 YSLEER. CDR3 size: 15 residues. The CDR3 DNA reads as TGCGCCAGCAGCCAAGAGGGGACTTCGAAAGAGACCCAGAACTTC. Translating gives CASSQEGTSKETQNF.

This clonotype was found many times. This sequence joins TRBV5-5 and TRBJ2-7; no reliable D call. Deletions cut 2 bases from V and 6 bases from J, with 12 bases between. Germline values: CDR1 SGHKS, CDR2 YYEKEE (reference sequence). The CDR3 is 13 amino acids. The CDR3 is CASSFAAGPEQYF. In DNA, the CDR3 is TGTGCCAGCAGCTTTGCGGCAGGCCCCGAGCAGTACTTC.

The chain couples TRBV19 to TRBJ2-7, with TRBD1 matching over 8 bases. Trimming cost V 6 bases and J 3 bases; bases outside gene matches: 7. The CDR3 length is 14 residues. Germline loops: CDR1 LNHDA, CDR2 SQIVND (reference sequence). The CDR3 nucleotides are TGTGCCAGTAGACCGGACAGGGTCCACTACGAGCAGTACTTC. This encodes CASRPDRVHYEQYF.

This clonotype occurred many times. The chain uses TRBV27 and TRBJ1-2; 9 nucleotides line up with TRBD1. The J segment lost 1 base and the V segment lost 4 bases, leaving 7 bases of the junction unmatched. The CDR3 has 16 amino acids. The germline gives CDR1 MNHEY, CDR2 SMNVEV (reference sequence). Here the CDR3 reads CASSWTTGGHNYGYTF. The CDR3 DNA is TGTGCCAGCAGTTGGACAACAGGGGGCCATAACTATGGCTACACCTTC.

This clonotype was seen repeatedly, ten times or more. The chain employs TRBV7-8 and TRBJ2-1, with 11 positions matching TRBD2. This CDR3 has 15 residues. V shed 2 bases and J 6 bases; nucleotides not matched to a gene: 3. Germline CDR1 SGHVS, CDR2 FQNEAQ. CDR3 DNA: TGTGCCAGCAGCTTAATAGCGGGGGGGGGCAATGAGCAGTTCTTC. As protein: CASSLIAGGGNEQFF.

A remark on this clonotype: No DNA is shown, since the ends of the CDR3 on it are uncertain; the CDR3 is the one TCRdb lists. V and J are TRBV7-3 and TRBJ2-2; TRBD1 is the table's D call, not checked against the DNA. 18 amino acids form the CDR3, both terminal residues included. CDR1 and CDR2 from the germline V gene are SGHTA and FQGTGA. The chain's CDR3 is CASSPLINRGETPGSCFF.

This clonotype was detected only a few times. CDR3 sequence: CASSFDRASTDTQYF. The DNA for the CDR3 is TGTGCCAGCAGCTTCGACAGGGCCAGCACAGATACGCAGTATTTT. This chain joins TRBV7-2 and TRBJ2-3; 7 bases align to TRBD1. Germline-derived CDR1 and CDR2 are SGHTA and FQGNSA. The CDR3 is made up of 15 amino acids. With 3 bases clipped from V and 0 bases from J, the junction kept 3 bases outside the gene matches.

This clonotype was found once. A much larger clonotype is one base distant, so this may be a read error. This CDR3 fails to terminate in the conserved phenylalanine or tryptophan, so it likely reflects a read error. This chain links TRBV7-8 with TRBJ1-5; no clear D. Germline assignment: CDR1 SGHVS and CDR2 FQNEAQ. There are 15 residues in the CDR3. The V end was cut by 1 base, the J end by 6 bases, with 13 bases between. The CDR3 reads CASSLGGSEGQPQHV. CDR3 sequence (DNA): TGTGCCAGCAGCTTAGGAGGGTCGGAGGGTCAGCCCCAGCATGTT.

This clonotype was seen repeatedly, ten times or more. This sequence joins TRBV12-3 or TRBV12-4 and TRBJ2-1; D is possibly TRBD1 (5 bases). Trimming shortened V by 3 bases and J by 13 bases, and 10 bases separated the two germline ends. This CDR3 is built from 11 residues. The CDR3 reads CASSFGRGQFF. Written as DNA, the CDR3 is TGTGCCAGCAGTTTCGGTAGGGGACAGTTCTTC.

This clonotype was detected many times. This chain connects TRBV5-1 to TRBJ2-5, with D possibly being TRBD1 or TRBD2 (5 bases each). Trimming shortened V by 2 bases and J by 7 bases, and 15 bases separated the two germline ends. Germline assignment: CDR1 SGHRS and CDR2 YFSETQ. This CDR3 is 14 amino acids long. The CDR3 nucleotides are TGCGCCAGCAGCTTCAGAGGGAGTAGGGGGACCCAGTACTTC. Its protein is CASSFRGSRGTQYF. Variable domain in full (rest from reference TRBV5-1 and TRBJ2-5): KAGVTQTPRYLIKTRGQQVTLSCSPISGHRSVSWYQQTPGQGLQFLFEYFSETQRNKGNFPGRFSGRQFSNSRSEMNVSTLELGDSALYLCASSFRGSRGTQYFGPGTRLLVL.

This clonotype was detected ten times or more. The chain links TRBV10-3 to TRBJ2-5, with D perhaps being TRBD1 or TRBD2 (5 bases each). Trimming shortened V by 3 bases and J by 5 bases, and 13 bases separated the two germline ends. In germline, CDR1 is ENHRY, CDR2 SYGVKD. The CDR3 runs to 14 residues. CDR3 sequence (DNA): TGTGCCATCAGTGAAGACACTTGGGGGGAGACCCAGTACTTC. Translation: CAISEDTWGETQYF.

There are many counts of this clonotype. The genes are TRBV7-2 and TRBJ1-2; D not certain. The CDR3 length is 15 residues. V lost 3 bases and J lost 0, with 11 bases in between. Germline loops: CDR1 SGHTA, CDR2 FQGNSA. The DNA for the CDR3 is TGTGCCAGCAGCTTGGTGGTTCAAGCTAACTATGGCTACACCTTC. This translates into CASSLVVQANYGYTF. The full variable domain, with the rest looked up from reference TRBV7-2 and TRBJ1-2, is GAGVSQSPSNKVTEKGKDVELRCDPISGHTALYWYRQSLGQGLEFLIYFQGNSAPDKSGLPSDRFSAERTGGSVSTLTIQRTQQEDSAVYLCASSLVVQANYGYTFGSGTRLTVV.

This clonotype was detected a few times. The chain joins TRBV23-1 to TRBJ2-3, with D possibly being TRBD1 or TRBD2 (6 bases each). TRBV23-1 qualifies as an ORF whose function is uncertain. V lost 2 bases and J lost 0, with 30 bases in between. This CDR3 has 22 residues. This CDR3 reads CASSQSERQGTGPRTSTDTQYF. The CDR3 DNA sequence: TGCGCCAGCAGTCAAAGTGAAAGGCAGGGGACTGGGCCAAGGACTAGCACAGATACGCAGTATTTT.

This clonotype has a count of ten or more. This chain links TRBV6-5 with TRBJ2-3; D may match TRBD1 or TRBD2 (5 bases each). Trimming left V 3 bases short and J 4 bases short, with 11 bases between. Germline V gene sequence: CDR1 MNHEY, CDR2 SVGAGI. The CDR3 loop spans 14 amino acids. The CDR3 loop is CASSYGGAADTQYF. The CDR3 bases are TGTGCCAGCAGTTATGGGGGAGCCGCAGATACGCAGTATTTT.

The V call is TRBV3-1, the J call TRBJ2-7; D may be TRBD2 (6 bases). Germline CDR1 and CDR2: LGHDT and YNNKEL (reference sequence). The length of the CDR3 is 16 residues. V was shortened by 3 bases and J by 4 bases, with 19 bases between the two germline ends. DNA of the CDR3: TGTGCCAGCAGCCAGGGAGTTTACGGGACTCCATACGAGCAGTACTTC. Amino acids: CASSQGVYGTPYEQYF.

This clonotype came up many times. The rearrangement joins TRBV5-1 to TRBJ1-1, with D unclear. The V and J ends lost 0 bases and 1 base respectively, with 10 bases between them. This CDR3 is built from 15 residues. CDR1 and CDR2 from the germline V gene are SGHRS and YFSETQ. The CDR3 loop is CASSLAGVKNTEAFF. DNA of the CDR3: TGCGCCAGCAGCTTGGCCGGGGTAAAGAACACTGAAGCTTTCTTT.

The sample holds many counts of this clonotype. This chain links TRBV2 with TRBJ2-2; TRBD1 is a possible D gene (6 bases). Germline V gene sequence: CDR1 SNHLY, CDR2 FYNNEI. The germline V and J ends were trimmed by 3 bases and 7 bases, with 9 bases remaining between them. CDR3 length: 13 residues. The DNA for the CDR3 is TGTGCCAGCAGTGAGCAGGGGAACGGGGAGCTGTTTTTT. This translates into CASSEQGNGELFF. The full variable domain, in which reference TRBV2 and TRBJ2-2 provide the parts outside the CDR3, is EPEVTQTPSHQVTQMGQEVILRCVPISNHLYFYWYRQILGQKVEFLVSFYNNEISEKSEIFDDQFSVERPDGSNFTLKIRSTKLEDSAMYFCASSEQGNGELFFGEGSRLTVL.

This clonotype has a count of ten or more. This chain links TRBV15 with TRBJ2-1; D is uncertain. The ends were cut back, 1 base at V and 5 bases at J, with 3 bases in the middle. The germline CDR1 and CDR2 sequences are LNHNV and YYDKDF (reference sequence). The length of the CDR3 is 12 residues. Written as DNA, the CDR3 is TGTGCCACCAGCAGAGCCGACAATGAGCAGTTCTTC. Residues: CATSRADNEQFF.

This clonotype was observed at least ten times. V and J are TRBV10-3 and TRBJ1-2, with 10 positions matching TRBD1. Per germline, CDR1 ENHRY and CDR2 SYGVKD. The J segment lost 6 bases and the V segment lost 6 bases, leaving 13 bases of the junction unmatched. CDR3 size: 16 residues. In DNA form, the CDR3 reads TGTGCCATCAGACCGGGACAGGGGAAATTCTATCATGGCTACACCTTC. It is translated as CAIRPGQGKFYHGYTF.